This T cell receptor (beta chain) was sequenced in a study of T cell responses to AZD1222 COVID-19 vaccine. The repertoire was sequenced with immunoSEQ multiplex PCR; TCRdb's copy has only in-frame clones and lacks some. Of about 180,000 clones listed, approximately 92% are singletons. Study findings and constraints: Repertoires were collected only later (after the peak T cell response had occurred). Just six people given AZD1222 tested seropositive at baseline. Within unmutated variant regions lay the reported targets of nearly half of spike-specific TCRs.

This CDR3 spans 15 amino acids. The V gene's germline CDR1 is SNHLY and CDR2 FYNNEI. V lost 8 bases and J lost 3, with 18 bases in between. With respect to this clone: Its target is unknown.

The receptor comes from an adult who received the MenACWY meningococcal vaccine as a control. Specimen: peripheral blood, collected 28 days after the second dose of the MenACWY control vaccine. The chain recombines TRBV2 with TRBJ2-3; D may correspond to TRBD1 or TRBD2 (5 bases each). The CDR3 loop is CASVPGDLSTDTQYF. As DNA, the CDR3 is TGTGCCAGCGTCCCTGGGGACCTTAGTACAGATACGCAGTATTTT. The whole variable domain, filled in from reference TRBV2 and TRBJ2-3, reads EPEVTQTPSHQVTQMGQEVILRCVPISNHLYFYWYRQILGQKVEFLVSFYNNEISEKSEIFDDQFSVERPDGSNFTLKIRSTKLEDSAMYFCASVPGDLSTDTQYFGPGTRLTVL.